This record looks at one T cell receptor beta chain sequence and its context. It lacks a known antigen. This specimen belongs to a study of cytomegalovirus exposure and HLA in healthy donors (TCRdb year 2017). Regarding the study in general: An earlier analysis of approximately 640 of the donors reported approximately 290 Gb of sequence data and 100 million to 140 million unique TCR beta sequences from roughly 200 million T cells. Rather than drawing on any new phenotypic data, the later analysis identified candidate immune exposures from TCR beta sequences and the way those sequences occurred across donors. The study aimed to test whether cataloging public T cell receptors could reveal signatures of past pathogen exposure. A later genetic analysis used genome-wide SNP genotypes for about 60% of the 666 donors, treating that subset as a discovery cohort. Donor age, sex, ethnicity and CMV serostatus were collected together with the repertoire data. An early release covering roughly 640 HLA-typed donors comprised 300 to 350 gigabases of sequencing data and around 80 million unique TCR sequences. The genetic ancestry cluster associated with self-reported Caucasian donors included 81% of the 398 genotyped donors. A separate validation cohort of 100 to 150 different subjects was used in addition to the roughly 620-subject first cohort. The study used immunosequencing to profile the T cell repertoires of 666 subjects and linked those repertoires to cytomegalovirus serostatus. HLA typing included class I and class II loci at four-digit resolution. An earlier analysis of some 600 of the donors applied high-throughput TCR beta sequencing to assess whether each TCR beta V gene segment acted as functional or pseudogenic. Every discovery cohort repertoire had been produced on one sequencing platform. Typing coverage differed by locus: A, B, C, DRB1 and DQB1 were typed in about 620-640 donors, DQA1 in 522, DPA1 in 600 to 610, and DPB1 in 472. The study combined high-throughput TCR immunosequencing, statistical association of individual TCRs with disease status, and machine learning to predict cytomegalovirus infection status. In a later analysis, previously published TCR beta repertoires from 670 or so donors were re-analyzed and high-resolution HLA genotyping was added so that TCR occurrence patterns could be studied. Because of strong linkage in the cohort, roughly five DR-DQ haplotypes were treated as single units for association and clustering. Across approximately 420 genotyped donors of the cohort, an average of about 220,000 unique TCR beta nucleotide sequences per donor were sequenced, and 15% to 20% of those sequences were non-productive.

The library was built by means of the immunoSEQ multiplex PCR assay. A mixture of 60 forward primers for TCR Vbeta segments and 13 reverse primers for TCR Jbeta segments was used in the multiplex PCR. A multiplex PCR assay on genomic DNA amplified the CDR3 region of rearranged TCR beta genes. On the Illumina HiSeq System, the amplified TCR beta libraries were sequenced as 87-base-pair reads. Turning to the authors' computational methods: In a later analysis, roughly 80 million unique TCR beta chains were counted across the roughly 670 repertoires, and around 11 million of these chains were shared by at least two donors. A nearest-neighbor algorithm error-corrected the raw reads and collapsed the reads into unique sequences, merging closely related sequences to remove PCR and sequencing errors. To assign V, D and J gene segments, CDR3 sequences were aligned to IMGT reference sequences. For a sequence to be retained, a match of at least six nucleotides to both a V gene segment and a J gene segment was required. A rearrangement was called productive if the CDR3 had no stop codons and remained in frame with V and J, and every other rearrangement was called non-productive. CDR3 was defined by IMGT convention, running from the second conserved V-encoded cysteine to the conserved J-encoded phenylalanine. The earlier analysis of some 550 of the donors excluded any sequence lacking an unambiguous match to a single V gene segment. An earlier analysis of several hundred of the donors called V segments functional above 56.7% productive rearrangements and segregating when the between-donor standard deviation exceeded 5%. A statistical classification framework was built to diagnose cytomegalovirus status from the catalog of TCR beta chain sequences. V and J gene assignment, in a later analysis, came from comparing TCR nucleotide sequences with IMGT/GENE-DB human TR gene sequences. A later analysis assigned CDR3 sequences and most-parsimonious VDJ recombination scenarios with the TCRdist pipeline. A later analysis defined each TCR beta chain by its CDR3 amino acid sequence plus V-gene family, and excluded reads lacking a unique V-gene family. To address suspected cross-contamination and a sequencing artifact, a later analysis removed around 590 highly shared, low-generation-probability nucleotide sequences. In a later analysis, a clonal expansion index was calculated for each public chain from normalized within-repertoire ranks of inferred template counts. In a later analysis, generation probabilities were computed using a VDJ recombination model fitted to out-of-frame rearrangements, and the results were checked against IGoR. In a later analysis, hypergeometric tests were used to score TCR-TCR, TCR-HLA and TCR-CMV co-occurrence, with a repertoire-size bias correction applied to TCR pairs. False discovery rates were estimated in a later analysis by permuting HLA or CMV assignments 20 times. In a later analysis, co-occurring TCRs were grouped using DBSCAN, with TCRdist sequence similarity added in when clustering inside HLA-allele-positive subsets. For co-occurrence clustering, repertoires with fewer than 30,000 or more than 120,000 public chains were excluded, along with a handful of repertoires with anomalous nucleotide sharing. This immuneACCESS table, as held by TCRdb, lists in-frame sequences with V and J called but not all clones. Of the missing ones, under half trace to an unresolved V gene in checked studies; the others have no known cause. The V and J calls and clone size were taken over from that table, and D and trimming were inferred from the DNA. The sample table gives tens of thousands of clones. Clones ranked in the top ten supply 1.3% to 1.5% of the sample.

In total, 666 healthy bone marrow donors made up the cohort. All cohort members were sampled while nominally healthy, although unrecorded immune exposures were likely present. The donor was CMV seronegative and was included in the group of hundreds of seronegative cohort members. Every donor gave a peripheral blood sample, and the peripheral blood mononuclear cells from that sample were used for TCR beta sequencing. Genomic DNA extraction from the blood cell samples was performed with the Qiagen DNeasy Blood Extraction Kit. Results and caveats for the whole study, not just this receptor: The authors suggested that the approach could potentially be generalized to other disease states and immunological phenotypes. Compared with the roughly 710-donor mean, donors in an Asian-associated ancestry cluster had fewer N-insertions in productive TCRs, according to a later genetic analysis. Because counts were too low, seventeen rarely observed V segments, including chromosome 9 orphons, were excluded from the earlier analysis of around 640 of the donors. A later analysis found that TCR association rates varied across HLA loci, with DRB1 alleles showing the most associated TCRs and HLA-C alleles the fewest. HLA typing was unavailable for some donors at each locus, so association tests used only the typed subset. Assigning TCR associations to individual alleles was difficult when HLA alleles, especially DR and DQ, strongly co-occurred. Linkage disequilibrium might explain the correlated functional status among segregating V segments, but an unknown experimental factor could not be excluded. A later analysis associated 16,951 TCR beta sequences with specific HLA alleles at a false discovery rate of 0.05. Compared with equally common non-associated chains, HLA-associated TCR beta chains in a later analysis were more clonally expanded and had lower generation probabilities. A cluster of highly shared sequence variants was judged likely to be a technical artifact of the sequencing pipeline. In vitro tests confirmed that a few of the cytomegalovirus-associated TCR beta chains recognize cytomegalovirus antigens. A total of 150 to 200 TCR beta chains were listed by the study as associated with cytomegalovirus. For the cohort, immune exposure information was limited to CMV serostatus. An earlier analysis of approximately 530 of the donors showed that most TCR beta V segments appeared in productive rearrangements either about 90% or about 30% of the time, which broadly matched IMGT annotations. A later genetic analysis associated a missense DCLRE1C variant with V-gene and J-gene trimming of TCR beta chains, and an independent cohort replicated the association. In this cohort, only TCR beta chains were sequenced, and detectable features were limited by the absence of alpha or paired-chain data. In a later analysis, several top co-occurrence clusters were reported to appear linked to parvovirus B19, influenza, CMV and Epstein-Barr virus. Most TCR sequences were observed very rarely across donors, whereas some public TCRs were present in many individuals. The classifier was reported to diagnose cytomegalovirus status with high specificity and sensitivity in both the original and validation cohorts. Presence/absence analyses assumed roughly uniform sequencing depth across donors, an assumption that may not hold. A later analysis found that most CMV-associated TCR beta chains appeared HLA-restricted, with HLA associations seemingly driven largely by CMV exposure. A further reported finding was that TCR beta sequences accurately predicted the HLA-A and HLA-B alleles for most subjects in the first cohort.

The receptor was isolated from a woman aged 55-69 years in good health and CMV-seronegative. The sequencing input was PBMCs.

This receptor has the CDR3 CASSLLQGSPNYGYTF. The sequenced DNA: TGTGCCAGCAGCCTACTACAGGGATCGCCTAACTATGGCTACACCTTC. The chain was built from TRBV28 and TRBJ1-2, with a tentative D gene TRBD1 over 6 matching bases. The CDR3 runs 16 residues from the cysteine to the phenylalanine. The only DNA kept is the CDR3, 48 bases in frame from the first base. CDR1 and CDR2, looked up from the germline V gene, are MDHEN and SYDVKM. Trimming removed 6 bases from V and 0 bases from J, leaving 17 bases between the germline ends.